The 18 T cell receptor beta chains reported below all come from one sample, sequenced in a study of STAT5B mutations in CD4+ large granular lymphocyte leukemia. Only in-frame clones appear in the TCRdb table, and some are missing; sequencing was by immunoSEQ multiplex PCR. Here the sample spans approximately 49,000 clones, roughly 70% being singletons. The sample consisted of CD4+ T cells from blood buffy coats. Every receptor here comes from a human donor in good health.

This clone has a handful of counts. V is TRBV6-6 and J is TRBJ2-2; possibly TRBD2 for D (5 bases). The V end was cut by 4 bases, the J end by 1 base, with 7 bases between. This CDR3 is built from 14 residues. Germline lookup yields CDR1 MNHNY and CDR2 SVGAGI (reference sequence). CDR3 loop: CASSFAGNTGELFF. The CDR3 DNA reads as TGTGCCAGCAGTTTCGCGGGGAACACCGGGGAGCTGTTTTTT.

The rearrangement uses TRBV7-2 and TRBJ2-3, with TRBD2 matching over 7 bases. CDR3 size: 13 residues. V lost 5 bases and J lost 5; bases outside the gene matches: 4. Germline V gives CDR1 SGHTA, CDR2 FQGNSA. Here the CDR3 reads CASSPSGRDTQYF. In DNA form, the CDR3 reads TGTGCCAGCAGCCCTAGCGGAAGAGATACGCAGTATTTT.

This chain connects TRBV11-2 to TRBJ1-5; perhaps TRBD1 as D (6 bases). V was shortened by 5 bases and J by 7 bases, with 18 bases between the two germline ends. The germline CDR1 and CDR2 sequences are SGHAT and FQNNGV. This CDR3 is 15 amino acids long. The DNA for the CDR3 is TGTGCCAGCAGCCCCCAATCAGGGGCAGGGCAGCCCCAGCATTTT. This translates into CASSPQSGAGQPQHF.

J is TRBJ1-1 and V is TRBV7-6; no clear D. This CDR3 contains 16 residues. Germline CDR1 and CDR2: SGHVS and FNYEAQ. The V end lost 2 bases, the J end lost 1 base, and 14 bases lay between the germline ends. CDR3 amino acids: CASSLMGSGGNTEAFF. The CDR3 DNA follows: TGTGCCAGCAGCTTAATGGGGTCGGGTGGGAACACTGAAGCTTTCTTT.

The chain carries TRBV2 and TRBJ1-2; D is unclear. The CDR3 is 13 amino acids. Germline CDR1 is SNHLY and CDR2 is FYNNEI. Trimming stripped 8 bases from V and 2 bases from J, with 12 bases between. The CDR3 bases are TGTGCCAGCCTCACGGACGGAAACTATGGCTACACCTTC. Amino acids: CASLTDGNYGYTF. The whole variable domain, filled in from reference TRBV2 and TRBJ1-2, reads EPEVTQTPSHQVTQMGQEVILRCVPISNHLYFYWYRQILGQKVEFLVSFYNNEISEKSEIFDDQFSVERPDGSNFTLKIRSTKLEDSAMYFCASLTDGNYGYTFGSGTRLTVV.

The genes are TRBV14 and TRBJ2-1; no reliable D call. The CDR3 loop spans 17 amino acids. Germline assignment: CDR1 SGHDN and CDR2 FVKESK. The V end lost 0 bases, the J end lost 1 base, and 13 bases lay between the germline ends. The CDR3 reads CASSQDLSSPSYNEQFF. CDR3 nucleotide sequence: TGTGCCAGCAGCCAAGACCTCTCGAGCCCGTCCTACAATGAGCAGTTCTTC.

V gene TRBV18 combines with J gene TRBJ2-7; 9 bases line up with TRBD2. The CDR3 spans 17 residues. Germline V gives CDR1 KGHSH, CDR2 LQKENI. V dropped 3 bases and J dropped 3; count of bases not matched to a gene: 12. In nucleotides, the CDR3 is TGTGCCAGCTCACCGGGAGTAGCGGGGGCCGCAAACTACGAGCAGTACGTC. Its protein is CASSPGVAGAANYEQYV.

V gene TRBV30 combines with J gene TRBJ2-1; a weak D match, TRBD1 (6 bases). Germline V gives CDR1 GTSNPN, CDR2 SVGIG (reference sequence). The V and J ends lost 5 bases and 9 bases respectively, with 14 bases between them. The CDR3 covers 12 residues. The CDR3 reads CAWAWTESEQFF. CDR3 nucleotide sequence: TGTGCCTGGGCCTGGACAGAAAGTGAGCAGTTCTTC.

The chain joins TRBV27 to TRBJ2-1; a possible D gene is TRBD1 (6 bases). The germline V gene encodes CDR1 MNHEY and CDR2 SMNVEV (reference sequence). The CDR3 totals 14 residues. V was pared by 4 bases and J by 5 bases, with 12 bases between. As DNA, the CDR3 is TGTGCCAGCAGTTCAGGGGTAGGGGACAATGAGCAGTTCTTC. It codes for CASSSGVGDNEQFF.

This clone has more than one count but fewer than ten. The chain employs TRBV19 and TRBJ1-1, with TRBD1 matching over 8 bases. The CDR3 sequence is 14 residues long. After removal of 1 base from V and 3 bases from J, the junction contained 1 base not matched to a gene. The V gene's germline CDR1 is LNHDA and CDR2 SQIVND (reference sequence). CDR3: CASSIVGQDTEAFF. The CDR3 bases are TGTGCCAGTAGTATAGTGGGACAGGACACTGAAGCTTTCTTT.

This clone appeared a few times. The V and J genes are TRBV5-4 and TRBJ2-5, with no clear D. The CDR3 runs to 14 residues. Germline V lookup: CDR1 SGHNT, CDR2 YYREEE (reference sequence). V lost 0 bases to trimming and J lost 5 bases, with 11 bases between them. Here the CDR3 reads CASSLGGAAETQYF. DNA for the CDR3: TGTGCCAGCAGCTTGGGAGGAGCCGCCGAGACCCAGTACTTC.

The chain has TRBV19 and TRBJ1-2, with 8 bases that match TRBD1. V trimming: 9 bases; J trimming: 6 bases; junction bases outside the gene matches: 6. This CDR3 has 12 amino acids. In germline, CDR1 is LNHDA, CDR2 SQIVND (reference sequence). CDR3 nucleotide sequence: TGTGCCAGCCAGACAGGGGATAATGGCTACACCTTC. Encoded protein: CASQTGDNGYTF.

The chain combines TRBV28 with TRBJ1-4; D is undetermined. V was cut by 5 bases and J by 0 bases, with 10 bases left in between. Germline V CDR1 and CDR2: MDHEN, SYDVKM. There are 15 residues in the CDR3. CDR3 sequence (DNA): TGTGCCAGCAGTACCCACGGGGCAACTAATGAAAAACTGTTTTTT. Translated: CASSTHGATNEKLFF.

The CDR3 DNA reads as TGTGCCAGTAGGCAGATAGATACGCAGTATTTT. Protein product: CASRQIDTQYF. The chain joins TRBV19 to TRBJ2-3; D is undetermined. Per germline, CDR1 LNHDA and CDR2 SQIVND (reference sequence). There are 11 residues in the CDR3. Trimming cost V 6 bases and J 5 bases, with 6 bases left between them.

This clone was seen only a few times. The V and J genes are TRBV7-3 and TRBJ1-1; possibly TRBD1 for D (5 bases). V was shortened by 5 bases and J by 2 bases, with 9 bases between the two germline ends. Germline V gene lookup returns CDR1 SGHTA and CDR2 FQGTGA. The CDR3 totals 13 residues. The CDR3 DNA reads TGTGCCAGCAGCCAGGGACCAAACACTGAAGCTTTCTTT. It specifies CASSQGPNTEAFF.

The CDR3 nucleotides read TGTGCCAGCAACTCGGGGGCAATAGAGACCCAGTACTTC. Translated, it gives CASNSGAIETQYF. V and J are TRBV28 and TRBJ2-5, with D perhaps assigned TRBD1 or TRBD2 (6 bases each). This CDR3 is 13 amino acids long. Germline-derived CDR1 and CDR2 are MDHEN and SYDVKM. Trimming cost V 7 bases and J 4 bases, with 13 bases left between them.

This clone showed up just a few times. The chain carries TRBV16 and TRBJ2-3, with TRBD1 matching 8 bases. Per germline, CDR1 KGHSY and CDR2 FQNENV. J was trimmed by 4 bases and V by 3 bases; bases with no gene match: 3. This CDR3 has 14 residues. The CDR3 reads CASSHRTGPDTQYF. The DNA for the CDR3 is TGTGCCAGCAGCCACCGGACAGGGCCAGATACGCAGTATTTT.

The chain joins TRBV6-5 to TRBJ1-1; D remains unclear. This CDR3 has 12 amino acids. Trimming shortened V by 4 bases and J by 6 bases, and 9 bases separated the two germline ends. From germline, CDR1 is MNHEY and CDR2 SVGAGI. The CDR3: CASSSPGAEAFF. The CDR3 DNA reads TGTGCCAGCAGTTCTCCCGGCGCTGAAGCTTTCTTT.